The present T cell receptor (beta chain) was sequenced within a study of cytomegalovirus exposure and HLA in healthy donors. Study-wide results and caveats: In vitro confirmation showed a few CMV-associated chains to be CMV antigen specific. The study reported that TCR beta sequences accurately predicted HLA-A and HLA-B alleles in most subjects. The authors listed approximately 160 TCR beta chains as cytomegalovirus-associated.

Primers for the PCR totalled 60 Vbeta and 13 Jbeta. This table comes from immunoSEQ multiplex PCR, and its TCRdb copy is limited to in-frame clones, with some not included. The sample gives some 76,000 clones, 80% to 90% of which show up once; roughly 2% is in the top ten. Germline CDR1 MGHDK, CDR2 SYGVNS. Trimming removed 3 bases from V and 2 bases from J, with 7 bases in between. CDR3 length equals 13 residues. The donors gave bone marrow, and they were healthy. Worth noting for this clone: What it recognizes is unknown.

The source is a woman aged 25 to 45 in good health and CMV-seronegative. The sequenced sample consisted of PBMCs. The chain carries TRBV25-1 and TRBJ2-5; D gene ambiguous. The CDR3 DNA is TGTGCCAGCAGTGACGCGGTACAAGAGACCCAGTACTTC. Protein sequence: CASSDAVQETQYF. The variable domain in full, completed from reference TRBV25-1 and TRBJ2-5, reads EADIYQTPRYLVIGTGKKITLECSQTMGHDKMYWYQQDPGMELHLIHYSYGVNSTEKGDLSSESTVSRIRTEHFPLTLESARPSHTSQYLCASSDAVQETQYFGPGTRLLVL.